The source of this T cell receptor (beta chain) is a study of graft-versus-host responses after intestinal transplantation. Study at large: The transplants performed in recipients were multivisceral, liver-intestinal, or isolated intestinal. Each patient got anti-thymocyte globulin induction, then tacrolimus and steroids for three to four years.

Overall study results and limits: Analysis identified GvH clones in recipient marrow, with some appearing first in ileum or blood. The presence of high graft-versus-host to host-versus-graft clonal ratios in allografts characterized patients with graft-donor T cell macrochimerism.

Libraries were prepared by immunoSEQ multiplex PCR; TCRdb keeps only in-frame clonotypes and omits some of them. The sample yields around 110,000 clones, around 94% seen once. As concerns this clone: Its antigen is unidentified.

Germline loops: CDR1 SGHAT, CDR2 FQDESV (reference sequence). J was trimmed by 6 bases and V by 5 bases; bases with no gene match: 14. The CDR3 runs 16 residues. The origin of this receptor is a human donor who was the organ donor for an intestinal transplant. The chain recombines TRBV11-1 with TRBJ2-5; 8 nucleotides agree with TRBD2. Sequencing was performed on unstimulated CD4+ T cells sorted from spleen or lymph node cells, taken before transplant. The CDR3: CASSPGGTSYVKTQYF. CDR3 nucleotides: TGTGCCAGCAGCCCCGGCGGGACTAGTTATGTCAAGACCCAGTACTTC.